This T cell receptor (beta chain) was recovered during a study of patients and donors after allogeneic stem cell transplantation. Via MiXCR, TCRdb re-called the RT-PCR reads, giving one row per CDR3 protein. This table has about 150,000 distinct CDR3 sequences, about 24% appearing once. This clonotype was observed at least ten times. The J segment lost 3 bases and the V segment lost 2 bases, leaving 2 bases of the junction unmatched. In germline, CDR1 is MNHEY, CDR2 SVGEGT. CDR3 length equals 15 residues. Sequencing used blood, either unsorted or a sorted T cell fraction (not recorded which). The sequence was collected from a human donor who was either an allogeneic HSCT recipient or a stem cell or donor lymphocyte infusion donor (not recorded which). It is not recorded whose cells these are; they may come from a transplant donor. The chain joins TRBV6-2 or TRBV6-3 to TRBJ1-5, with TRBD1 identical over 9 bases. CDR3 amino acids: CASSYRTGVNQPQHF. The CDR3 nucleotides are TGTGCCAGCAGTTACCGGACAGGGGTCAATCAGCCCCAGCATTTT.